The 5 T cell receptor beta chains given below trace back to one sample, sequenced in a study of T cell changes during pregnancy in multiple sclerosis. The assay was immunoSEQ multiplex PCR, and TCRdb's table has in-frame clones only and misses some. The table has some 80,000 clones, 89% seen once. The source was peripheral blood, collected in the first trimester of pregnancy. The origin of the receptors is a female donor in good health, enrolled as a control in a pregnancy study.

The V and J genes are TRBV19 and TRBJ1-2; 8 nucleotides agree with TRBD1. Germline loops: CDR1 LNHDA, CDR2 SQIVND (reference sequence). Trimming at V came to 1 base and at J to 5 bases, leaving 3 bases not matched to a gene. This CDR3 is built from 14 residues. The CDR3 nucleotides read TGTGCCAGTAGTATAGGGACAGGGCATTATGGCTACACCTTC. As protein: CASSIGTGHYGYTF. Looking up the rest from reference TRBV19 and TRBJ1-2 gives the full variable domain: DGGITQSPKYLFRKEGQNVTLSCEQNLNHDAMYWYRQDPGQGLRLIYYSQIVNDFQKGDIAEGYSVSREKKESFPLTVTSAQKNPTAFYLCASSIGTGHYGYTFGSGTRLTVV.

The chain recombines TRBV6-6 with TRBJ2-5, with 12 bases aligning to TRBD2. TRBJ2-7 matches the DNA end more closely, so the J call is doubtful. The germline CDR1 and CDR2 sequences are MNHNY and SVGAGI (reference sequence). The CDR3 loop spans 15 amino acids. This CDR3 reads CASSYSTSGGNEQYF. The CDR3 nucleotides are TGTGCCAGCAGTTACTCGACTAGCGGGGGTAACGAGCAGTACTTC.

The V call is TRBV14, the J call TRBJ1-3; D unresolved. The CDR3 loop spans 14 amino acids. Trimming took off 4 bases at V and 0 bases at J, with 7 bases between the two ends. Germline V gives CDR1 SGHDN, CDR2 FVKESK. CDR3 sequence (DNA): TGTGCCAGCAGCCGAGATAACTCTGGAAACACCATATATTTT. Translated, it gives CASSRDNSGNTIYF.

This rearrangement joins TRBV7-9 to TRBJ2-1, with 9 bases lining up with TRBD2. Trimming at V came to 5 bases and at J to 5 bases, leaving 10 bases not matched to a gene. Germline CDR1 is SEHNR and CDR2 is FQNEAQ (reference sequence). CDR3 length: 16 amino acids. CDR3 nucleotides: TGTGCCAGCAGCCCCCGGGGGCGGGGGGGGGACAATGAGCAGTTCTTC. Translating gives CASSPRGRGGDNEQFF.

The J gene is TRBJ1-5, the V gene TRBV28, with D possibly TRBD1 on 5 matching bases. Germline CDR1 and CDR2: MDHEN and SYDVKM. This CDR3 comprises 16 residues. V dropped 3 bases and J dropped 2 bases, with 14 bases sitting between them. CDR3 in DNA: TGTGCCAGCAGTTTTGGACGCTCGACAGGCAATCAGCCCCAGCATTTT. Encoded protein: CASSFGRSTGNQPQHF.